What follows are 2 T cell receptor beta chains derived from one specimen sequenced in a study of T-cell reconstitution after alpha-beta-depleted transplantation in children. Unique molecular identifiers were incorporated into the prepared TCRbeta library. Each CDR3 protein is one row after TCRdb ran MiXCR on the PCR reads. Seen here are more than 75,000 distinct CDR3 sequences, more than 20% observed once, and the top ten hold over 20%. The sample consisted of PBMCs, taken before TCRalphabeta/CD19-depleted stem cell transplant. The source is a boy between 2 and 10 years old with acute lymphoblastic leukemia, due to receive a stem cell transplant.

This chain uses TRBV20-1 with TRBJ1-5; D may be TRBD1 (5 bases). The CDR3 sequence is 12 residues long. Germline V gives CDR1 DFQATT, CDR2 SNEGSKA (reference sequence). V lost 5 bases and J lost 4, with 9 bases in between. The CDR3, as DNA: TGCAGTGCTTCGGGACGGAATCAGCCCCAGCATTTT. Translation: CSASGRNQPQHF.

This clonotype was seen more than once but under ten times. The chain combines TRBV6-2 or TRBV6-3 with TRBJ1-5, with 7 bases lining up with TRBD1. Per germline, CDR1 MNHEY and CDR2 SVGEGT. This CDR3 comprises 14 residues. The V and J ends lost 4 bases and 3 bases, in that order; junction bases with no gene match: 3. The CDR3 sequence is CASSWDRSNQPQHF. The CDR3 DNA sequence: TGTGCCAGCAGTTGGGACAGATCCAATCAGCCCCAGCATTTT.